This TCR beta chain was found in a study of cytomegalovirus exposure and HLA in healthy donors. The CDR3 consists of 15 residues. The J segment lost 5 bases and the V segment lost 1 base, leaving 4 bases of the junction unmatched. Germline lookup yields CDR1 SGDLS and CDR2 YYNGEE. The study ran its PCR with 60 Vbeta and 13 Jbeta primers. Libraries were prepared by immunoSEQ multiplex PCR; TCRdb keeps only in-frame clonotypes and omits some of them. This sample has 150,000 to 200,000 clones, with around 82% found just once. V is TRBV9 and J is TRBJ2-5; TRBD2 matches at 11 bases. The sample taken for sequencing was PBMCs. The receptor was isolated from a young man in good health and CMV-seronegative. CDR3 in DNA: TGTGCCAGCAGCGTAATAGCGGGGGGGTTTGAGACCCAGTACTTC. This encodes CASSVIAGGFETQYF.